A few counts support the clone carrying this T cell receptor beta chain. This sample was included in a study of T-cell reconstitution after alpha-beta-depleted transplantation in children. Preparation of the TCRbeta library involved a method that used unique molecular identifiers. TCRdb itself ran the PCR reads through MiXCR, one entry per CDR3 protein. The table lists around 500,000 distinct CDR3 sequences, around 12% of them singletons. The CDR3 is 17 residues long. Trimming cost V 4 bases and J 6 bases; bases outside gene matches: 15. Germline CDR1 MGHDK, CDR2 SYGVNS. This clonotype was sampled from a human donor who donated a stem cell graft to a child with combined immunodeficiency. The sequencing used PBMCs from the stem cell graft donor, collected from the stem cell graft. This chain links TRBV25-1 with TRBJ2-3; 8 bases are a match to TRBD1. The CDR3 loop is CASSGMDRARGLDTQYF. The CDR3 region has the DNA TGTGCCAGCAGTGGTATGGACAGGGCTAGGGGTTTGGATACGCAGTATTTT. The full variable domain, rest sourced from reference TRBV25-1 and TRBJ2-3, is EADIYQTPRYLVIGTGKKITLECSQTMGHDKMYWYQQDPGMELHLIHYSYGVNSTEKGDLSSESTVSRIRTEHFPLTLESARPSHTSQYLCASSGMDRARGLDTQYFGPGTRLTVL.